The entry below gives a single T cell receptor (beta chain) sequence along with its context. The target antigen is unknown. Trimming shortened V by 5 bases and J by 1 base, and 11 bases separated the two germline ends. Germline V gene sequence: CDR1 SEHNR, CDR2 FQNEAQ (reference sequence). This CDR3 region has 14 residues. This sample is drawn from a study of cytomegalovirus exposure and HLA in healthy donors. Study-wide background: A subsequent analysis reported that the approximately 120 validation repertoires were produced on the same platform that had also been used for the roughly 670 first-cohort repertoires.

The repertoire was sequenced with immunoSEQ multiplex PCR; TCRdb's copy has only in-frame clones and lacks some. The sample lists tens of thousands of clones; 94% were seen once. Overall study findings and caveats: The authors listed roughly 150 TCR beta chains as cytomegalovirus-associated.

This chain joins TRBV7-9 and TRBJ1-1, with TRBD1 as a possible D gene (6 bases). The sequence came from a man between 18 and 35 years old in good health and CMV-seropositive. The sequencing input was PBMCs. In nucleotides, the CDR3 is TGTGCCAGCAGCGGGGAAGGGGGGAACACTGAAGCTTTCTTT. It is translated as CASSGEGGNTEAFF. The full variable domain, with the rest looked up from reference TRBV7-9 and TRBJ1-1, is DTGVSQNPRHKITKRGQNVTFRCDPISEHNRLYWYRQTLGQGPEFLTYFQNEAQLEKSRLLSDRFSAERPKGSFSTLEIQRTEQGDSAMYLCASSGEGGNTEAFFGQGTRLTVV.